These T cell receptor beta chains were read from a single sample in a study of CD8 T cells in Susac syndrome. TCRdb recomputed calls from the immunoSEQ multiplex PCR reads with MiXCR, one row per CDR3 protein. The sample lists approximately 190,000 distinct CDR3 sequences; more than 85% were seen once. Sequenced input: CD4+ T cells from PBMCs. The source of these receptors is a human donor with Susac syndrome. Each CDR3 is given with its conserved first and last residue. A D gene is named only where the DNA matches it firmly. Size is omitted from some rows. Given values are once, few, many or a class for expanded clones.

J	size	V	D	CDR3	DNA
TRBJ2-1	few	TRBV6-1	TRBD2	CASSRDYGNEQFF	TGTGCCAGCAGTAGGGACTATGGGAATGAGCAGTTCTTC
TRBJ2-1	-	TRBV11-2	-	CASSLEQGDYNEQFF	TGTGCCAGCAGCTTAGAACAGGGAGACTACAATGAGCAGTTCTTC